One and the same sample provided the 22 T cell receptor beta chains below, sequenced in a study of PD-1 blockade in mismatch repair-deficient tumors. Repertoires were generated with immunoSEQ multiplex PCR, while TCRdb's copy carries only in-frame clones and drops some. This sample has more than 90,000 clones; about 74% occur once, and the top ten carry about 4.7%. This specimen consisted of peripheral blood, obtained 60 weeks after starting pembrolizumab. The source is an adult with mismatch repair-deficient cancer.

This chain links TRBV18 with TRBJ1-1, with D possibly matching TRBD1 (5 bases). This CDR3 is 13 amino acids long. The V end lost 2 bases, the J end lost 4 bases, and 8 bases lay between the germline ends. CDR1 and CDR2 (germline): KGHSH, LQKENI. In DNA form, the CDR3 reads TGTGCCAGCTCACCAACAGGTAGCACTGAAGCTTTCTTT. It specifies CASSPTGSTEAFF.

This sequence joins TRBV28 and TRBJ1-1; TRBD1 is a possible D gene (6 bases). CDR1 MDHEN and CDR2 SYDVKM come from the germline V gene. V gave up 5 bases and J gave up 8 bases, with 15 bases separating them. This CDR3 is built from 13 residues. The CDR3 sequence: CASSPGTLVEAFF. The CDR3 DNA is TGTGCCAGCAGTCCGGGGACACTCGTCGAAGCTTTCTTT.

The J gene is TRBJ1-2, the V gene TRBV9; maybe TRBD1 (5 bases). Deletions cut 0 bases from V and 8 bases from J, with 20 bases between. CDR3 size: 16 residues. Germline V gene data show CDR1 as SGDLS and CDR2 as YYNGEE. CDR3 sequence reads: CASSVGRDSPGGGYTF. The CDR3 DNA reads as TGTGCCAGCAGCGTAGGGCGGGACTCGCCTGGGGGGGGCTACACCTTC.

The rearrangement joins TRBV11-3 to TRBJ2-3; D gene ambiguous. The germline V gene has CDR1 SGHNT and CDR2 YENEEA. V gave up 1 base and J gave up 2 bases, with 7 bases separating them. CDR3 length: 14 amino acids. The CDR3 region is CASSLGSFTDTQYF. CDR3 DNA sequence: TGTGCCAGCAGCTTAGGCAGTTTCACAGATACGCAGTATTTT.

This clone was detected once. This sequence joins TRBV19 and TRBJ1-2; unclear D gene. The CDR3 is 15 residues long. Germline values: CDR1 LNHDA, CDR2 SQIVND (reference sequence). Deletions cut 10 bases from V and 1 base from J, with 19 bases between. The CDR3 sequence is CATRGVVLGNYGYTF. The CDR3 bases are TGTGCCACCAGAGGCGTGGTCCTGGGTAACTATGGCTACACCTTC.

The V call is TRBV18, the J call TRBJ1-1; D remains ambiguous. Germline CDR1 is KGHSH and CDR2 is LQKENI. V lost 2 bases, J lost 1 base, and 8 bases lay in between. The CDR3 runs 14 residues. CDR3 DNA: TGTGCCAGCTCACCAGGACCGGGGAACACTGAAGCTTTCTTT. It specifies CASSPGPGNTEAFF.

The chain joins TRBV2 to TRBJ2-3, with 8 bases lining up with TRBD2. This CDR3 is 15 amino acids long. The ends lost 6 bases at V and 0 bases at J; junction bases unmatched: 5. From germline, CDR1 is SNHLY and CDR2 FYNNEI. The CDR3 loop is CASRATSGSTDTQYF. The CDR3 DNA follows: TGTGCCAGCAGGGCAACTAGCGGCAGCACAGATACGCAGTATTTT.

Sample share makes this clone medium-sized. V is TRBV18 and J is TRBJ1-2; no reliable D call. V was shortened by 0 bases and J by 1 base, with 9 bases between the two germline ends. The CDR3 extends over 15 amino acids. Germline CDR1 reads KGHSH; CDR2 reads LQKENI. CDR3 region: CASSPPRGLNYGYTF. In DNA form, the CDR3 reads TGTGCCAGCTCACCACCGCGAGGGCTTAACTATGGCTACACCTTC.

This chain connects TRBV19 to TRBJ2-2, with D perhaps matching TRBD2 (6 bases). Germline CDR1 reads LNHDA; CDR2 reads SQIVND (reference sequence). CDR3 length: 14 residues. Trimming cost V 5 bases and J 1 base, with 8 bases left between them. CDR3 sequence: CASSGSGNTGELFF. The DNA of the CDR3 is TGTGCCAGTAGTGGTAGCGGGAACACCGGGGAGCTGTTTTTT.

The J gene is TRBJ2-4, the V gene TRBV6-1; D is ambiguous. V lost 3 bases, J lost 3 bases, and 21 bases lay in between. The CDR3 length is 18 residues. The germline gives CDR1 MNHNS, CDR2 SASEGT. The CDR3 loop reads CASSDELYPRRGKNIQYF. The CDR3 bases are TGTGCCAGCAGTGATGAACTTTACCCACGGAGAGGCAAAAACATTCAGTACTTC.

The genes are TRBV7-6 and TRBJ2-2; TRBD2 is a possible D gene (7 bases). Trimming removed 5 bases from V and 6 bases from J, with 16 bases in between. This CDR3 contains 15 residues. Per the germline V gene, CDR1 is SGHVS and CDR2 is FNYEAQ. The CDR3 nucleotides are TGTGCCAGCAGCGTCCTAGCGGAGGGGGCCGGGGAGCTGTTTTTT. Translation: CASSVLAEGAGELFF. Full variable domain (missing parts from reference TRBV7-6 and TRBJ2-2): GAGVSQSPRYKVTKRGQDVALRCDPISGHVSLYWYRQALGQGPEFLTYFNYEAQQDKSGLPNDRFSAERPEGSISTLTIQRTEQRDSAMYRCASSVLAEGAGELFFGEGSRLTVL.

This sequence joins TRBV9 and TRBJ1-5; 8 positions agree with TRBD1. The V gene's germline CDR1 is SGDLS and CDR2 YYNGEE. The junction had 5 bases not matched to a gene; V was cut back by 2 bases and J by 4 bases. The CDR3 runs to 15 residues. CDR3 sequence (DNA): TGTGCCAGCAGCGTTGGACAGGGAGGGAATCAGCCCCAGCATTTT. This encodes CASSVGQGGNQPQHF.

This clone was detected a few times. The V and J genes are TRBV7-3 and TRBJ2-1; D possibly corresponds to TRBD1 (5 bases). V shed 1 base and J shed 12 bases, with 13 bases lying between them. CDR1 and CDR2 from the germline V gene are SGHTA and FQGTGA. CDR3 length equals 13 residues. CDR3: CASSLNGQGAQFF. CDR3 sequence (DNA): TGTGCCAGCAGCTTAAACGGCCAGGGTGCGCAGTTCTTC.

V gene TRBV9 combines with J gene TRBJ2-5; 10 bases align to TRBD1. The CDR3 extends over 17 amino acids. CDR1 SGDLS and CDR2 YYNGEE come from the germline V gene. Unmatched junction bases numbered 8, after V lost 0 bases and J lost 3 bases. The CDR3 nucleotides are TGTGCCAGCAGCGTAGCCTTAGCCGGGACAGGGGAAGAGACCCAGTACTTC. Encoded protein: CASSVALAGTGEETQYF.

The chain couples TRBV23-1 to TRBJ2-5; no definite D call. TRBV23-1 is an open reading frame, and its role is uncertain. V lost 1 base to trimming and J lost 5 bases, with 11 bases between them. The CDR3 has 14 residues. The CDR3 DNA reads TGCGCCAGCAGTCAATTGCCCGACTCGGAGACCCAGTACTTC. Its protein is CASSQLPDSETQYF.

The chain carries TRBV6-5 and TRBJ2-7; TRBD1 matches 9 bases. The CDR3 totals 15 residues. In germline, CDR1 is MNHEY, CDR2 SVGAGI. The junction had 8 bases not matched to a gene; V was cut back by 6 bases and J by 2 bases. CDR3 sequence: CASSDRGTLAYEQYF. The CDR3 nucleotides read TGTGCCAGCAGCGACAGGGGGACTCTGGCCTACGAGCAGTACTTC.

This chain links TRBV28 with TRBJ1-2; D is uncertain. This CDR3 is 12 amino acids long. Looked up from germline, CDR1 is MDHEN and CDR2 is SYDVKM. V was shortened by 4 bases and J by 5 bases, with 8 bases between the two germline ends. The CDR3 region has the DNA TGTGCCAGCAGTTCCCCCAGGTATGGCTACACCTTC. Encoded protein: CASSSPRYGYTF.

This clone appeared once. V usage is TRBV7-9 and J usage is TRBJ2-5; 7 nucleotides agree with TRBD1. The CDR3 contains 14 residues. V lost 4 bases and J lost 4; bases outside the gene matches: 6. The germline V gene has CDR1 SEHNR and CDR2 FQNEAQ (reference sequence). The CDR3 loop is CASSSRGSGETQYF. The DNA for the CDR3 is TGTGCCAGCAGCTCCAGGGGGAGTGGAGAGACCCAGTACTTC.

The J gene is TRBJ1-1, the V gene TRBV19; D is ambiguous. The V end lost 4 bases, the J end lost 0 bases, and 9 bases lay between the germline ends. CDR1 is LNHDA, CDR2 SQIVND, per germline (reference sequence). This CDR3 is 14 amino acids long. CDR3 coding DNA: TGTGCCAGTAGTAACGCAGGCATGAACACTGAAGCTTTCTTT. Protein sequence: CASSNAGMNTEAFF.

This chain uses TRBV15 with TRBJ2-1; a possible D gene is TRBD2 (6 bases). Germline values: CDR1 LNHNV, CDR2 YYDKDF (reference sequence). The V end lost 5 bases, the J end lost 6 bases, and 14 bases lay between the germline ends. The CDR3 extends over 14 amino acids. DNA of the CDR3: TGTGCCACCAGCTCTCAGCGGGTTGGCAATGAGCAGTTCTTC. It codes for CATSSQRVGNEQFF.

This chain links TRBV7-6 with TRBJ2-1, with 8 bases matching TRBD1. CDR1 and CDR2 (germline): SGHVS, FNYEAQ. CDR3 length: 16 amino acids. V lost 7 bases to trimming and J lost 8 bases; unmatched junction nucleotides: 16. The CDR3 bases are TGTGCCAGCACCTACTATGACAGGGGACGATTCGATGAGCAGTTCTTC. This gives the protein CASTYYDRGRFDEQFF.

V is TRBV6-5 and J is TRBJ1-1, with 7 bases lining up with TRBD1. The CDR3 has 12 residues. The germline gives CDR1 MNHEY, CDR2 SVGAGI. The CDR3 reads CGTGGRNTEAFF. In DNA, the CDR3 is TGTGGGACAGGTGGCCGGAACACTGAAGCTTTCTTT.